The clone carrying this T cell receptor beta chain has a handful of counts. Its antigen is not known. Germline V lookup: CDR1 MDHEN, CDR2 SYDVKM. This CDR3 region has 15 residues. The J segment lost 6 bases and the V segment lost 2 bases, leaving 6 bases of the junction unmatched. The sample comes from a study of T-cell memory formation after mild COVID-19. At the level of the study: The study found TCR clusters largely donor specific.

Study results and limitations: Contracting CD8+ clones were enriched in EMRA, CD4+ mainly in CM and EM.

Researchers used 5'RACE with constant-segment primers to make TCR alpha and TCR beta cDNA libraries that carry sample barcodes and UMIs. TCRdb ran MiXCR on the 5' RACE reads and lists one entry per CDR3 protein. The sample carries a few hundred thousand distinct CDR3 sequences, over 9.5% recorded once. V usage is TRBV28 and J usage is TRBJ2-3; 9 bases are shared with TRBD2. This TCR was recovered from a man in his late teens or twenties who had mild COVID-19 (a few samples of this study predate the infection). Cell type and time point are not known. The sequencing sample was made of PBMCs or a T cell subset sorted from them (not recorded which). The CDR3 loop is CASSLGGGAWDTQYF. For the CDR3, the DNA is TGTGCCAGCAGTTTAGGCGGGGGGGCCTGGGATACGCAGTATTTT.